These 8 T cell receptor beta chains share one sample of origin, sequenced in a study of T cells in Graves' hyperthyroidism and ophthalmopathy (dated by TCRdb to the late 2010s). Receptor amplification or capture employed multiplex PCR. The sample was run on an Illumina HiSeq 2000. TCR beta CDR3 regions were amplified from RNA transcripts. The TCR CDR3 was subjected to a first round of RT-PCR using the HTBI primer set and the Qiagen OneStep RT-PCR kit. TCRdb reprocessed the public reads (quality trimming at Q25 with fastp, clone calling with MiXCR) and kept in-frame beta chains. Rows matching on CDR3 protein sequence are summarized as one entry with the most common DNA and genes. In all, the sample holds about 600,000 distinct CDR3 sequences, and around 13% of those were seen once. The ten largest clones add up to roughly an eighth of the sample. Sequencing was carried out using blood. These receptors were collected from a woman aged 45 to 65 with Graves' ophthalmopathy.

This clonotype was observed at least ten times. CDR3 sequence reads: CSASRLAGGLEQYF. CDR3 coding DNA: TGCAGTGCTAGTCGGCTAGCGGGAGGGCTCGAGCAGTACTTC. The J gene is TRBJ2-7, the V gene TRBV20-1, with 12 positions matching TRBD2. V trimming: 3 bases; J trimming: 6 bases; junction bases outside the gene matches: 6. CDR1 is DFQATT, CDR2 SNEGSKA, per germline (reference sequence). The CDR3 runs 14 residues.

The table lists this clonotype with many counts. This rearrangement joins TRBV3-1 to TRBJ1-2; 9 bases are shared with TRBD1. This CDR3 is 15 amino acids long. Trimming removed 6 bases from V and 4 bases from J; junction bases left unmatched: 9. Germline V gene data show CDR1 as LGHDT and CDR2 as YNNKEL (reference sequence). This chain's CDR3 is CASRHTQGAGYGYTF. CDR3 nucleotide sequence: TGTGCCAGCAGACATACACAGGGGGCGGGCTATGGCTACACCTTC.

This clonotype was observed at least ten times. The CDR3 spells CSARRVSPGELFF. CDR3 in DNA: TGCAGTGCTAGACGGGTTAGCCCCGGGGAGCTGTTTTTT. The chain carries TRBV20-1 and TRBJ2-2; D call uncertain. Germline lookup yields CDR1 DFQATT and CDR2 SNEGSKA (reference sequence). The CDR3 contains 13 residues. V was shortened by 2 bases and J by 6 bases, with 10 bases between the two germline ends.

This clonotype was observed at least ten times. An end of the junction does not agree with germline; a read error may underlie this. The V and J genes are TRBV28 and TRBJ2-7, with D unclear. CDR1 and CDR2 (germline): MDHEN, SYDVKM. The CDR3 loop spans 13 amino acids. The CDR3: CACSSRHNYEQYF. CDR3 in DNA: TGTGCCTGCAGTTCACGACACAACTACGAGCAGTACTTC.

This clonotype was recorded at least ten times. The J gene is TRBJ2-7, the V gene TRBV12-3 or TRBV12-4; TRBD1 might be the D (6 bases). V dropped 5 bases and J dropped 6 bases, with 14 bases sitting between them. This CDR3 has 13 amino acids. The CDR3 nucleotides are TGTGCCAGCAGTCCCGGGACACTTGGCGAGCAGTACTTC. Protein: CASSPGTLGEQYF.

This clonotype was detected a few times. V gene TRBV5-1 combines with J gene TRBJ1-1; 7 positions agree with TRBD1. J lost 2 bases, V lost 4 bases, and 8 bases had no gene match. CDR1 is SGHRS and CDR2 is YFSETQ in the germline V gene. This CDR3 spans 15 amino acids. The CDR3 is CASSGSGQPNTEAFF. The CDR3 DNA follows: TGCGCCAGCAGCGGGTCGGGACAGCCTAACACTGAAGCTTTCTTT. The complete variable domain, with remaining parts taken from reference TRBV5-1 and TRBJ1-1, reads KAGVTQTPRYLIKTRGQQVTLSCSPISGHRSVSWYQQTPGQGLQFLFEYFSETQRNKGNFPGRFSGRQFSNSRSEMNVSTLELGDSALYLCASSGSGQPNTEAFFGQGTRLTVV.

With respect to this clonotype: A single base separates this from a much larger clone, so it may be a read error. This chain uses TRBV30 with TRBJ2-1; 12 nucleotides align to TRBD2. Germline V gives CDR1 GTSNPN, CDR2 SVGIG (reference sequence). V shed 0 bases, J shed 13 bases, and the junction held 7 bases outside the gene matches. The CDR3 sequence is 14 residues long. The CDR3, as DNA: TGTGCCTGGAGTGTTTCACTAGCGGGGGGTGACCAGTTCTTC. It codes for CAWSVSLAGGDQFF.

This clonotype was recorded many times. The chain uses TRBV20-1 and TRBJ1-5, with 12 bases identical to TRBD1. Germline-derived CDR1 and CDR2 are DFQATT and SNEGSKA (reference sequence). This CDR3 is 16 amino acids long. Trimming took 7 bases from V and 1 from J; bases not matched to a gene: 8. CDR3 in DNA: TGCAGTGGAACGGGACAGGGGGCGATGAGCAATCAGCCCCAGCATTTT. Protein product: CSGTGQGAMSNQPQHF.